A single sample gave rise to the 8 T cell receptor beta chains below, sequenced in a study of breast tumors, draining lymph nodes, adjacent tissues. One entry per CDR3 protein results from TCRdb running MiXCR on the multiplex PCR reads. This sample has tens of thousands of distinct CDR3 sequences, with 42% found just once. The sequenced sample consisted of breast tumor tissue. The source of these receptors is a female donor with breast cancer. Some clones in this sample may be carry-over from other donors' samples.

This clonotype was found once. The CDR3 spells CASSVGQFNEQYSGPGTRQPQHF. The CDR3 DNA reads as TGTGCCAGCAGCGTAGGACAGTTCAACGAGCAGTACTCCGGGCCGGGCACCAGGCAGCCCCAGCATTTT. V is TRBV9 and J is TRBJ1-5; D perhaps matches TRBD1 (5 bases). The V and J ends lost 0 bases and 7 bases respectively, with 38 bases between them. The CDR3 covers 23 residues. Germline V CDR1 and CDR2: SGDLS, YYNGEE.

The chain combines TRBV6-1 with TRBJ2-4; 7 positions match TRBD2. The CDR3 has 14 residues. Germline V gene lookup returns CDR1 MNHNS and CDR2 SASEGT. V shed 4 bases, J shed 5 bases, and the junction held 5 bases outside the gene matches. CDR3 sequence (DNA): TGTGCCAGCAGTGGGGGGGGAAGAGAAAACATTCAGTACTTC. As protein: CASSGGGRENIQYF.

This clonotype was seen many times. The chain uses TRBV3-1 and TRBJ2-7; no clear D. V was clipped by 4 bases and J by 2 bases, with 18 bases between them. CDR1 is LGHDT, CDR2 YNNKEL, per germline (reference sequence). The CDR3 length is 16 residues. In DNA, the CDR3 is TGTGCCAGCAGCCCGGCGTTCGGATTAGCAACCTACGAGCAGTACTTC. Translating gives CASSPAFGLATYEQYF.

The V gene is TRBV9, the J gene TRBJ2-3; D is possibly TRBD2 (8 bases). Germline CDR1 is SGDLS and CDR2 is YYNGEE. V lost 2 bases and J lost 2, with 18 bases in between. The CDR3 has 17 amino acids. CDR3 residues: CASSVDRAGGYTDTQYF. The DNA for the CDR3 is TGTGCCAGCAGCGTTGACAGGGCGGGAGGATACACAGATACGCAGTATTTT.

Comments on this clonotype: A much bigger clone sits one base away, suggesting this may be a read error. Likely a read error: the CDR3 ends without its conserved phenylalanine or tryptophan. The chain employs TRBV12-3 or TRBV12-4 and TRBJ1-1; 10 bases align to TRBD1. The CDR3 totals 13 residues. The J segment lost 4 bases and the V segment lost 6 bases, leaving 2 bases of the junction unmatched. CDR3 coding DNA: TGTGCCAGCAGCCGGGACAGGGGCACTGAAGCTTTCTTG. This encodes CASSRDRGTEAFL.

The chain links TRBV5-1 to TRBJ2-3, with TRBD2 matching over 9 bases. Per germline, CDR1 SGHRS and CDR2 YFSETQ. The CDR3 is 18 amino acids. With V trimmed by 2 bases and J by 1 base, 11 bases remained unmatched. The CDR3 nucleotides read TGCGCCAGCAGCTTAACCTTTAGCGGGAGCCCTGGCACAGATACGCAGTATTTT. This codes for CASSLTFSGSPGTDTQYF.

This clonotype was counted ten times or more. The chain links TRBV14 to TRBJ2-7; a weak D match, TRBD1 (6 bases). V lost 6 bases, J lost 4 bases, and 10 bases lay in between. Germline CDR1 SGHDN, CDR2 FVKESK. The length of the CDR3 is 12 residues. The CDR3 protein is CASSPQGYEQYF. In DNA form, the CDR3 reads TGTGCCAGCAGTCCGCAGGGGTACGAGCAGTACTTC.

This clonotype was recorded once. Because it lacks the conserved phenylalanine or tryptophan at the end, this CDR3 is likely a read error. The J gene is TRBJ2-7, the V gene TRBV20-1; D is perhaps TRBD1 or TRBD2 (5 bases each). The V end lost 3 bases, the J end lost 9 bases, and 15 bases lay between the germline ends. The CDR3 totals 12 residues. The germline V gene has CDR1 DFQATT and CDR2 SNEGSKA (reference sequence). CDR3 sequence: CSASGDRRGQYL. Written as DNA, the CDR3 is TGCAGTGCTAGTGGGGACCGTCGCGGGCAGTACCTC.